What follows are 10 T cell receptor beta chains derived from one specimen sequenced in a study of yellow fever vaccine responses in identical twins (dated by TCRdb to the late 2010s). Libraries were built with RT-PCR. Data came from an Illumina HiSeq 2500. TCRdb reprocessing: public reads trimmed at Q25 with fastp, clones called with MiXCR, in-frame beta chains kept. Records with the same CDR3 protein are collapsed into one entry carrying the most frequent genes and DNA. Here the sample has about 1,300 distinct CDR3 sequences; less than 7% occur a single time. 11% of the sample is held by the ten biggest clonotypes. This material consisted of T cells from blood (PBMCs), unsorted or a sorted subset (not recorded which), taken before or after yellow fever vaccination (not recorded which). All receptors come from a woman younger than 35 who received the yellow fever vaccine. Donor details come from another sample of the same person, matched by shared clones.

The chain is built from TRBV5-5 and TRBJ2-1; 8 nucleotides agree with TRBD2. The CDR3 contains 15 residues. With V trimmed by 3 bases and J by 4 bases, 6 bases remained unmatched. Per the germline V gene, CDR1 is SGHKS and CDR2 is YYEKEE (reference sequence). For the CDR3, the DNA is TGTGCCAGCAGCTATAGCGGGACTTTATACAATGAGCAGTTCTTC. Its translation is CASSYSGTLYNEQFF.

This clonotype was seen more than once but under ten times. The chain couples TRBV11-2 to TRBJ2-1, with 7 bases that match TRBD2. Germline V gene sequence: CDR1 SGHAT, CDR2 FQNNGV. The junction had 5 bases not matched to a gene; V was cut back by 1 base and J by 5 bases. The CDR3 consists of 15 residues. CDR3 DNA: TGTGCCAGCAGCTTAGGGACTAGACAAAACAATGAGCAGTTCTTC. Translation: CASSLGTRQNNEQFF.

By share of the sample, this clonotype is medium-sized. V is TRBV4-3 and J is TRBJ2-7, with D hard to call. Germline CDR1 LGHNA, CDR2 YSLEER. V was pared by 2 bases and J by 3 bases, with 14 bases between. The CDR3 spans 15 residues. CDR3 nucleotide sequence: TGCGCCAGCAGCCAACAATTCCCAACCAACTACGAGCAGTACTTC. Translated: CASSQQFPTNYEQYF.

This clonotype is medium-sized within its sample. CDR3 DNA: TGTGCCACCAGCAGCGGGAGGGCCTACGAGCAGTACTTC. This sequence encodes CATSSGRAYEQYF. J is TRBJ2-7 and V is TRBV15; TRBD2 aligns across 8 bases. Looked up from germline, CDR1 is LNHNV and CDR2 is YYDKDF (reference sequence). This CDR3 has 13 amino acids. V gave up 3 bases and J gave up 2 bases; unmatched junction bases: 0.

This clonotype is deemed large. This chain uses TRBV15 with TRBJ2-3; D is unclear. In germline, CDR1 is LNHNV, CDR2 YYDKDF (reference sequence). This CDR3 is built from 14 residues. V was clipped by 2 bases and J by 2 bases, with 8 bases between them. Here the CDR3 reads CATSRQALTDTQYF. CDR3 nucleotides: TGTGCCACCAGCAGACAGGCCCTCACAGATACGCAGTATTTT. The full variable domain, in which reference TRBV15 and TRBJ2-3 provide the parts outside the CDR3, is DAMVIQNPRYQVTQFGKPVTLSCSQTLNHNVMYWYQQKSSQAPKLLFHYYDKDFNNEADTPDNFQSRRPNTSFCFLDIRSPGLGDTAMYLCATSRQALTDTQYFGPGTRLTVL.

This clonotype counts as medium-sized (0.01 to 0.1%). This sequence joins TRBV6-4 and TRBJ1-2; D is uncertain. The CDR3 is made up of 16 amino acids. Germline V gene lookup returns CDR1 MRHNA and CDR2 SNTAGT. V lost 3 bases and J 0 bases, leaving 14 bases between the germline ends. CDR3 DNA: TGTGCCAGCAGTGATTGGGTGGGAGACGCTAACTATGGCTACACCTTC. It specifies CASSDWVGDANYGYTF.

J is TRBJ1-2 and V is TRBV11-1; D call uncertain. Per the germline V gene, CDR1 is SGHAT and CDR2 is FQDESV (reference sequence). The V end lost 3 bases, the J end lost 5 bases, and 13 bases lay between the germline ends. The CDR3 consists of 14 residues. CDR3 amino acids: CASSLEDVDYGYTF. CDR3 DNA sequence: TGTGCCAGCAGCTTGGAGGACGTGGATTATGGCTACACCTTC.

Judged by abundance, this clonotype is large. CDR3 in DNA: TGCAGCGTTCCAACTAGCGGGGGAATTAATGAGCAGTTCTTC. This gives the protein CSVPTSGGINEQFF. The rearrangement links TRBV29-1 to TRBJ2-1; TRBD2 matches 11 bases. The trim removed 5 bases at V and 7 bases at J, leaving 7 bases unmatched. Germline V lookup: CDR1 SQVTM, CDR2 ANQGSEA. This CDR3 spans 14 amino acids.

This clonotype was seen a few times. This rearrangement joins TRBV20-1 to TRBJ2-3; 7 bases line up with TRBD2. Germline loops: CDR1 DFQATT, CDR2 SNEGSKA (reference sequence). J lost 1 base, V lost 2 bases, and 6 bases had no gene match. The CDR3 sequence is 15 residues long. The CDR3 here is CSARSRESGTDTQYF. The CDR3 nucleotides read TGCAGTGCTAGATCGCGGGAGTCGGGCACAGATACGCAGTATTTT.

As for this clonotype: A much larger clone differs by one base, so this may be a read error. V usage is TRBV7-3 and J usage is TRBJ2-1; 9 nucleotides match TRBD2. Germline V gives CDR1 SGHTA, CDR2 FQGTGA. CDR3 length: 15 residues. Trimming at V came to 5 bases and at J to 4 bases, leaving 6 bases not matched to a gene. The CDR3 nucleotides read TGTGCCAGCAGCACCGGGACTAGCATATACAATGAGCAGTTCTTC. Translation: CASSTGTSIYNEQFF.